This T cell receptor (beta chain) was recovered during a study of cytomegalovirus exposure and HLA in healthy donors. Study-wide results and limits: Associated with cytomegalovirus, according to the listing, were around 170 TCR beta chains.

It was the approximately 120-subject validation cohort, separate from the approximately 700-subject first cohort, to which the donors belonged. Comment on this clone: What it recognizes is unknown.

Generated by immunoSEQ multiplex PCR, the TCRdb table keeps only in-frame clones and is missing some. The data show under 100,000 clones, roughly 95% seen once. Per the germline V gene, CDR1 is SGHTS and CDR2 is YDEGEE. Trimming left V 4 bases short and J 3 bases short, with 8 bases between. The CDR3 length is 13 residues. The clonotype comes from a woman aged 18 to 35 in good health and CMV-seronegative. The J gene is TRBJ2-1, the V gene TRBV5-8; a weak D match, TRBD2 (6 bases). Sequenced sample: PBMCs. CDR3 protein: CASSEDYYNEQFF. The CDR3 bases are TGTGCCAGCAGCGAGGACTACTACAATGAGCAGTTCTTC.